The T cell receptor beta chain described here comes from a study of CD8 T cells in Susac syndrome. The CDR3 sequence is 19 residues long. Looked up from germline, CDR1 is SQVTM and CDR2 is ANQGSEA. Germline trimming cut 4 bases from V and 4 bases from J; bases unmatched to any gene: 22. Sequencing targeted TCR beta in T cells from blood (CD8+ and CD4+). Bulk CD8+ and CD4+ cells came from magnetic negative isolation; CD8+ TEMRA by FACS. Comment on this clonotype: Antigen specificity is unknown.

RNA in amounts of about 0.5 to 1 ug was reverse transcribed with random hexamers. Amplification of TCR beta CDR3 by immunoSEQ multiplex PCR spanned 54 Vbeta and 13 Jbeta. Each CDR3 protein is one row after TCRdb ran MiXCR on the immunoSEQ multiplex PCR reads. The sample shows 200,000 to 250,000 distinct CDR3 sequences, approximately 95% of them seen only once. Whole-study findings and limits: TCR sequencing and HLA analysis covered a relatively small number of individuals.

This clonotype was sampled from a human donor with multiple sclerosis. This chain links TRBV29-1 with TRBJ2-5, with 9 bases matching TRBD2. The specimen sequenced was CD4+ T cells from PBMCs. In nucleotides, the CDR3 is TGCAGCGTTGTAGGATCTAGCGGGGACCTCGACGTAATGAGAGAGACCCAGTACTTC. It codes for CSVVGSSGDLDVMRETQYF.